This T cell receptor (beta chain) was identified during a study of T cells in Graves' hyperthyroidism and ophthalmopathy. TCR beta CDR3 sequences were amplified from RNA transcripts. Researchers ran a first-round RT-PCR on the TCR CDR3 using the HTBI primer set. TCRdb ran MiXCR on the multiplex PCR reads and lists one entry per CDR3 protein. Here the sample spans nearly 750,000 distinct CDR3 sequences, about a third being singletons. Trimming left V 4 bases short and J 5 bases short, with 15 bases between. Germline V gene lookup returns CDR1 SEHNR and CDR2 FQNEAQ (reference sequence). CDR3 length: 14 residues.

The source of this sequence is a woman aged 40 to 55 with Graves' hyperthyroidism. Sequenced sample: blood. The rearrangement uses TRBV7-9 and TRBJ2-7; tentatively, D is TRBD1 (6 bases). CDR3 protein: CASSSPQGVHEQYF. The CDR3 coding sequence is TGTGCCAGCAGCTCACCACAGGGAGTCCACGAGCAGTACTTC.